The 27 T cell receptor beta chains below were found in one sample sequenced in a study of graft-versus-host responses after intestinal transplantation. Generated by immunoSEQ multiplex PCR, the TCRdb table keeps only in-frame clones and is missing some. The repertoire holds nearly 90,000 clones, with around four fifths as singletons. Antigen specificity for these receptors is unknown. The source was unstimulated CD8+ T cells sorted from spleen or lymph node cells, collected before intestinal transplant. These receptor sequences come from a human donor who received an intestinal transplant.

This chain uses TRBV6-1 with TRBJ2-3; 10 nucleotides match TRBD1. With V trimmed by 1 base and J by 4 bases, 5 bases remained unmatched. The CDR3 sequence is 16 residues long. Germline V gene lookup returns CDR1 MNHNS and CDR2 SASEGT. The CDR3 DNA sequence: TGTGCCAGCAGTGAAGAAGAAGGGACAGGGGCAGATACGCAGTATTTT. It specifies CASSEEEGTGADTQYF.

The rearrangement uses TRBV7-6 and TRBJ2-7; the match to TRBD2 covers 11 bases. Germline V gene lookup returns CDR1 SGHVS and CDR2 FNYEAQ. This CDR3 has 17 amino acids. V was pared by 0 bases and J by 0 bases, with 4 bases of the junction left unmatched. CDR3 loop: CASSLASGGAVSYEQYF. CDR3 DNA sequence: TGTGCCAGCAGCTTAGCTAGCGGGGGGGCGGTCTCCTACGAGCAGTACTTC.

V and J are TRBV13 and TRBJ2-5; a weak D match, TRBD1 (5 bases). Germline CDR1 is PRHDT and CDR2 is FYEKMQ (reference sequence). This CDR3 region has 14 residues. Trimming stripped 0 bases from V and 4 bases from J, with 9 bases between. This CDR3 reads CASSLGRQGETQYF. The CDR3 DNA is TGTGCCAGCAGCTTAGGGCGTCAGGGAGAGACCCAGTACTTC.

The genes are TRBV5-4 and TRBJ2-5, with D perhaps being TRBD1 or TRBD2 (5 bases each). Germline V gene data show CDR1 as SGHNT and CDR2 as YYREEE (reference sequence). Trimming left V 4 bases short and J 2 bases short, with 9 bases between. The CDR3 length is 13 residues. As DNA, the CDR3 is TGTGCCAGCAGCGGCTGGGGGCAAGAGACCCAGTACTTC. This gives the protein CASSGWGQETQYF.

The gene calls are TRBV29-1 and TRBJ2-7, with D unclear. V dropped 1 base and J dropped 3 bases, with 4 bases sitting between them. The CDR3 has 11 amino acids. In germline, CDR1 is SQVTM, CDR2 ANQGSEA. In DNA form, the CDR3 reads TGCAGCGTTGAAGGCGACTACGAGCAGTACTTC. It encodes CSVEGDYEQYF.

On this clone: An end of the junction does not agree with germline; a read error may underlie this. The rearrangement joins TRBV7-9 to TRBJ1-2; D uncertain. The CDR3 extends over 12 amino acids. Germline CDR1 reads SEHNR; CDR2 reads FQNEAQ (reference sequence). CDR3: CASSHLLYGHTF. The CDR3 nucleotides are TGTGCCAGCAGCCACTTGCTCTATGGCCACACCTTC.

V gene TRBV11-2 combines with J gene TRBJ2-5; TRBD2 matches at 13 bases. The CDR3 consists of 18 residues. J lost 2 bases, V lost 1 base, and 7 bases had no gene match. Germline lookup yields CDR1 SGHAT and CDR2 FQNNGV. The chain's CDR3 is CASSLGTSGRGVQETQYF. DNA of the CDR3: TGTGCCAGCAGCTTAGGGACTAGCGGGAGAGGGGTACAAGAGACCCAGTACTTC.

Details on this clone: The junction does not match germline at one end; this may be a read error. V and J are TRBV18 and TRBJ2-5, with D maybe TRBD1 (6 bases). The end of the DNA aligns better with TRBJ2-7, so the J call may be wrong. Germline V gene sequence: CDR1 KGHSH, CDR2 LQKENI. The CDR3 runs 15 residues. CDR3 residues: CASSPRQAPAYEQYF. The CDR3 DNA is TGTGCCAGTTCACCCAGACAGGCCCCCGCCTACGAGCAGTACTTC.

The gene calls are TRBV7-4 and TRBJ2-5; 10 nucleotides agree with TRBD2. The ends lost 3 bases at V and 5 bases at J; junction bases unmatched: 12. The CDR3 is 17 amino acids. CDR1 is SGHVT, CDR2 SQSDAQ, per germline. In DNA form, the CDR3 reads TGTGCCAGCAGCTTGGCTATAGCGGGAGGAGGTGAGGAGACCCAGTACTTC. It encodes CASSLAIAGGGEETQYF.

This clone was seen a handful of times. The J gene is TRBJ2-7, the V gene TRBV7-8, with 7 bases aligning to TRBD2. Germline V CDR1 and CDR2: SGHVS, FQNEAQ. The CDR3 extends over 15 amino acids. Losses at the gene ends were 5 bases for V and 4 bases for J; bases not matched to a gene: 11. CDR3 protein: CASSPDPGRLYEQYF. Here the CDR3 DNA reads TGTGCCAGCAGCCCAGATCCCGGGAGGCTGTACGAGCAGTACTTC.

This chain uses TRBV6-6 with TRBJ1-1; TRBD1 might be the D (6 bases). The germline V gene encodes CDR1 MNHNY and CDR2 SVGAGI (reference sequence). The CDR3 sequence is 14 residues long. V was shortened by 7 bases and J by 4 bases, with 16 bases between the two germline ends. In DNA form, the CDR3 reads TGTGCCAGCATGGGCCAGAGGGGGTCCACTGAAGCTTTCTTT. Protein sequence: CASMGQRGSTEAFF.

The chain uses TRBV10-2 and TRBJ1-5; a weak D match, TRBD1 (5 bases). The CDR3 has 15 amino acids. From germline, CDR1 is WSHSY and CDR2 SAAADI. Trimming stripped 3 bases from V and 2 bases from J, with 11 bases between. The CDR3 here is CASSDLGGGNQPQHF. CDR3 nucleotides: TGCGCCAGCAGTGACCTTGGGGGTGGCAATCAGCCCCAGCATTTT.

This clone was counted a single time. The J gene is TRBJ1-1, the V gene TRBV2; TRBD1 matches at 9 bases. Trimming at V came to 6 bases and at J to 5 bases, leaving 7 bases not matched to a gene. This CDR3 comprises 14 residues. The germline CDR1 and CDR2 sequences are SNHLY and FYNNEI. Here the CDR3 reads CASRRTGETTEAFF. The CDR3 DNA follows: TGTGCCAGCAGACGGACAGGGGAGACTACTGAAGCTTTCTTT.

This chain connects TRBV28 to TRBJ1-1; D is unclear. This CDR3 is built from 13 residues. CDR1 is MDHEN, CDR2 SYDVKM, per germline. V was clipped by 3 bases and J by 0 bases, with 5 bases between them. The CDR3 is CASSFGMNTEAFF. In DNA form, the CDR3 reads TGTGCCAGCAGTTTTGGCATGAACACTGAAGCTTTCTTT. Full variable domain (remainder filled in from reference TRBV28 and TRBJ1-1): DVKVTQSSRYLVKRTGEKVFLECVQDMDHENMFWYRQDPGLGLRLIYFSYDVKMKEKGDIPEGYSVSREKKERFSLILESASTNQTSMYLCASSFGMNTEAFFGQGTRLTVV.

The rearrangement joins TRBV5-1 to TRBJ2-5, with D possibly TRBD2 on 5 matching bases. The germline CDR1 and CDR2 sequences are SGHRS and YFSETQ. Trimming left V 2 bases short and J 1 base short, with 9 bases between. The CDR3 loop spans 14 amino acids. In DNA form, the CDR3 reads TGCGCCAGCAGCTTCGGACGGGGCCAAGAGACCCAGTACTTC. Its protein is CASSFGRGQETQYF.

The table lists this clone with a few counts. This chain connects TRBV2 to TRBJ2-7; D is uncertain. V gave up 3 bases and J gave up 3 bases, with 6 bases separating them. The CDR3 runs to 12 residues. In germline, CDR1 is SNHLY, CDR2 FYNNEI. The CDR3 nucleotides are TGTGCCAGCAGTGACGGACGCTACGAGCAGTACTTC. This encodes CASSDGRYEQYF.

J is TRBJ2-6 and V is TRBV19, with D tentatively TRBD2 (6 bases). Trimming removed 7 bases at V and 2 bases at J, with 12 bases between. This CDR3 is 15 amino acids long. In germline, CDR1 is LNHDA, CDR2 SQIVND (reference sequence). The CDR3 here is CASNLGGPGANVLTF. The CDR3 DNA sequence: TGTGCCAGTAACCTAGGAGGGCCTGGGGCCAACGTCCTGACTTTC.

V gene TRBV29-1 combines with J gene TRBJ2-7, with D maybe TRBD1 (7 bases). V was cut by 0 bases and J by 4 bases, with 10 bases left in between. Looked up from germline, CDR1 is SQVTM and CDR2 is ANQGSEA. The CDR3 is 13 residues long. The CDR3 loop reads CSVEDRGTYEQYF. CDR3 in DNA: TGCAGCGTTGAAGACAGGGGGACTTACGAGCAGTACTTC.

The rearrangement links TRBV7-9 to TRBJ2-7, with D possibly TRBD2 on 7 matching bases. From germline, CDR1 is SEHNR and CDR2 FQNEAQ (reference sequence). V lost 5 bases, J lost 4 bases, and 24 bases lay in between. The length of the CDR3 is 17 residues. The CDR3 DNA follows: TGTGCCAGCAGCCGAATTCAGTCCCCAGGGAGGGGGTACGAGCAGTACTTC. It encodes CASSRIQSPGRGYEQYF.

J is TRBJ2-3 and V is TRBV9, with D maybe TRBD2 (5 bases). The CDR3 is 18 residues long. The V gene's germline CDR1 is SGDLS and CDR2 YYNGEE. Trimming pared 0 bases from V and 0 bases from J, leaving 17 bases between. The chain's CDR3 is CASSVEAFGGQSTDTQYF. The CDR3 nucleotides read TGTGCCAGCAGCGTAGAAGCGTTTGGCGGGCAAAGCACAGATACGCAGTATTTT.

The V gene is TRBV4-1, the J gene TRBJ1-3, with a tentative D call TRBD1 (6 bases). This CDR3 is 18 amino acids long. The V gene's germline CDR1 is MGHRA and CDR2 YSYEKL. V lost 1 base, J lost 1 base, and 17 bases lay in between. In nucleotides, the CDR3 is TGCGCCAGCAGCCAAGGAGGCAGGGGTAGGTCTTCTGGAAACACCATATATTTT. This gives the protein CASSQGGRGRSSGNTIYF.

J is TRBJ1-1 and V is TRBV7-9; perhaps TRBD1 as D (5 bases). The CDR3 spans 15 residues. In germline, CDR1 is SEHNR, CDR2 FQNEAQ (reference sequence). The ends were cut back, 1 base at V and 3 bases at J, with 12 bases in the middle. CDR3 amino acids: CASSLVSGWDTEAFF. The DNA for the CDR3 is TGTGCCAGCAGCTTAGTTTCAGGGTGGGACACTGAAGCTTTCTTT. The whole variable domain, remainder taken from reference TRBV7-9 and TRBJ1-1, is DTGVSQNPRHKITKRGQNVTFRCDPISEHNRLYWYRQTLGQGPEFLTYFQNEAQLEKSRLLSDRFSAERPKGSFSTLEIQRTEQGDSAMYLCASSLVSGWDTEAFFGQGTRLTVV.

The chain joins TRBV6-1 to TRBJ2-1; no clear D gene. Trimming left V 3 bases short and J 1 base short, with 7 bases between. CDR3 length: 14 amino acids. Germline V gene data show CDR1 as MNHNS and CDR2 as SASEGT. The CDR3 reads CASSDTLSYNEQFF. The CDR3 DNA reads as TGTGCCAGCAGTGACACCCTGTCCTACAATGAGCAGTTCTTC.

The chain employs TRBV6-1 and TRBJ2-7; the D gene is possibly TRBD2 (7 bases). The V and J ends lost 2 bases and 7 bases respectively, with 15 bases between them. Germline CDR1 is MNHNS and CDR2 is SASEGT. This CDR3 has 14 residues. The CDR3 DNA follows: TGTGCCAGCAGTGAACTGGAGGGAGGGGGGGAGCAGTACTTC. Amino acids: CASSELEGGGEQYF.

This clone has only one observation. The gene calls are TRBV6-6 and TRBJ2-5, with TRBD2 matching over 7 bases. Per germline, CDR1 MNHNY and CDR2 SVGAGI (reference sequence). V shed 2 bases and J 5 bases; nucleotides not matched to a gene: 8. This CDR3 is 15 amino acids long. CDR3 protein: CASSYAAGELETQYF. The CDR3 region has the DNA TGTGCCAGCAGTTACGCGGCGGGGGAGTTGGAGACCCAGTACTTC.

The chain joins TRBV29-1 to TRBJ2-3; 8 bases match TRBD2. The CDR3 runs 13 residues. The germline V gene has CDR1 SQVTM and CDR2 ANQGSEA. Unmatched junction bases numbered 2, after V lost 4 bases and J lost 2 bases. CDR3 amino acids: CSVAGGLTDTQYF. The CDR3 coding sequence is TGCAGCGTTGCGGGGGGGCTCACAGATACGCAGTATTTT.

The CDR3 DNA is TGTGCCAGCAGGCGCCCCGCCTGGACTAGCGGGATCTATGTGGGAGAGACCCAGTACTTC. It codes for CASRRPAWTSGIYVGETQYF. This chain joins TRBV7-6 and TRBJ2-5, with 12 nucleotides matching TRBD2. Germline V gives CDR1 SGHVS, CDR2 FNYEAQ. Losses at the gene ends were 6 bases for V and 4 bases for J; bases not matched to a gene: 21. This CDR3 region has 20 residues.